The 26 T cell receptor beta chains reported below all come from one sample, sequenced in a study of STAT5B mutations in CD4+ large granular lymphocyte leukemia. The table came from immunoSEQ multiplex PCR; TCRdb's copy has only in-frame clones and leaves some out. The table has 30,000 to 40,000 clones, around 88% seen once. Specimen: CD4+ T cells from blood buffy coats. These receptors all stem from a human donor in good health.

In this sample, this clone turned up a few times. CDR3: CASSPGTSARRVTGELFF. The CDR3 nucleotides are TGTGCCAGCAGCCCGGGGACTAGCGCCCGGAGGGTCACCGGGGAGCTGTTTTTT. The chain uses TRBV5-4 and TRBJ2-2, with 10 bases matching TRBD2. Germline loops: CDR1 SGHNT, CDR2 YYREEE (reference sequence). V was clipped by 4 bases and J by 4 bases; unmatched bases: 13. This CDR3 is built from 18 residues.

The V call is TRBV7-2, the J call TRBJ1-4, with D possibly being TRBD1 (5 bases). The CDR3 loop spans 16 amino acids. Germline loops: CDR1 SGHTA, CDR2 FQGNSA. Trimming pared 1 base from V and 5 bases from J, leaving 14 bases between. Here the CDR3 reads CASSLEGTAPNEKLFF. CDR3 nucleotides: TGTGCCAGCAGCTTAGAAGGGACCGCTCCCAATGAAAAACTGTTTTTT.

The rearrangement joins TRBV11-2 to TRBJ1-4, with D tentatively TRBD1 (5 bases). The CDR3 runs to 16 residues. Trimming removed 2 bases at V and 8 bases at J, with 18 bases between. The germline CDR1 and CDR2 sequences are SGHAT and FQNNGV. Here the CDR3 reads CASSLMGVTPREKLFF. The CDR3 bases are TGTGCCAGCAGCTTAATGGGGGTCACCCCGAGGGAAAAACTGTTTTTT.

The CDR3 reads CASSPGLAGVRGGELFF. Here the CDR3 DNA reads TGCGCCAGCAGCCCGGGACTAGCGGGAGTCCGCGGCGGGGAGCTGTTTTTT. V usage is TRBV4-1 and J usage is TRBJ2-2; 14 nucleotides agree with TRBD2. J was trimmed by 7 bases and V by 4 bases; bases with no gene match: 8. This CDR3 region has 17 residues. Germline-derived CDR1 and CDR2 are MGHRA and YSYEKL.

The chain joins TRBV7-9 to TRBJ1-5; D might be TRBD1 (5 bases). Trimming took off 3 bases at V and 0 bases at J, with 15 bases between the two ends. The length of the CDR3 is 17 residues. The V gene's germline CDR1 is SEHNR and CDR2 FQNEAQ (reference sequence). The chain's CDR3 is CASSFTAGPNSNQPQHF. The CDR3, as DNA: TGTGCCAGCAGCTTTACCGCGGGACCCAATAGCAATCAGCCCCAGCATTTT.

This clone appeared once. The V and J genes are TRBV5-8 and TRBJ1-4; 7 nucleotides align to TRBD1. This CDR3 comprises 16 residues. J lost 2 bases, V lost 3 bases, and 7 bases had no gene match. Germline CDR1 and CDR2: SGHTS and YDEGEE. CDR3 protein: CASSWERGPTNEKLFF. DNA of the CDR3: TGTGCCAGCAGCTGGGAGAGGGGGCCGACTAATGAAAAACTGTTTTTT.

The chain has TRBV10-3 and TRBJ2-2; D unresolved. Trimming left V 8 bases short and J 6 bases short, with 16 bases between. CDR1 and CDR2 (germline): ENHRY, SYGVKD. This CDR3 contains 14 residues. In DNA, the CDR3 is TGTGCCATCGTGGAGACATTAATTGCCGGGGAGCTGTTTTTT. Encoded protein: CAIVETLIAGELFF.

The V gene is TRBV10-3, the J gene TRBJ2-5; D not certain. V lost 5 bases and J lost 7, with 17 bases in between. Germline CDR1 and CDR2: ENHRY and SYGVKD. The CDR3 covers 14 residues. CDR3 bases: TGTGCCATCAGTCTTGGGTCCACATCCCCGACCCAGTACTTC. This sequence encodes CAISLGSTSPTQYF.

This chain joins TRBV21-1 and TRBJ1-1; the table's D call, TRBD1, has no DNA check behind it. TRBV21-1 is listed as a pseudogene. The CDR3 length is 16 residues. CDR3 region: CASITRPGGLNTEAFF. DNA for the CDR3: TGTGCCAGCATCACCAGGCCAGGGGGCTTGAACACTGAAGCTTTCTTT.

V usage is TRBV9 and J usage is TRBJ2-1; D may be TRBD1 or TRBD2 (7 bases each). V lost 6 bases to trimming and J lost 1 base, with 14 bases between them. Germline V gives CDR1 SGDLS, CDR2 YYNGEE. There are 15 residues in the CDR3. In DNA, the CDR3 is TGTGCCAGCACCGCAGGGGGGGGATCCTACAATGAGCAGTTCTTC. It specifies CASTAGGGSYNEQFF.

The rearrangement links TRBV7-2 to TRBJ1-3; maybe TRBD1 (5 bases). The CDR3 spans 14 residues. Germline-derived CDR1 and CDR2 are SGHTA and FQGNSA. V gave up 5 bases and J gave up 4 bases, with 12 bases separating them. The CDR3 DNA follows: TGTGCCAGCAGCCGCAGCCGGGGGGGAAACACCATATATTTT. It yields the protein CASSRSRGGNTIYF.

This chain links TRBV5-1 with TRBJ2-7; maybe TRBD2 (7 bases). The germline V and J ends were trimmed by 4 bases and 0 bases, with 14 bases remaining between them. Germline CDR1 and CDR2: SGHRS and YFSETQ. The CDR3 spans 15 residues. CDR3 coding DNA: TGCGCCAGCAGCCCGGGGGGCGGGAGCTCCTACGAGCAGTACTTC. As protein: CASSPGGGSSYEQYF. Supplemented by reference TRBV5-1 and TRBJ2-7, the full variable domain reads KAGVTQTPRYLIKTRGQQVTLSCSPISGHRSVSWYQQTPGQGLQFLFEYFSETQRNKGNFPGRFSGRQFSNSRSEMNVSTLELGDSALYLCASSPGGGSSYEQYFGPGTRLTVT.

The J gene is TRBJ2-5, the V gene TRBV10-3; 11 positions agree with TRBD2. CDR1 and CDR2 from the germline V gene are ENHRY and SYGVKD. The CDR3 is 16 residues long. V lost 3 bases and J lost 2; bases outside the gene matches: 5. For the CDR3, the DNA is TGTGCCATCAGTGATCCGGGACTAGCGGTACAAGAGACCCAGTACTTC. It yields the protein CAISDPGLAVQETQYF.

The V call is TRBV10-2, the J call TRBJ2-3; 9 bases map to TRBD1. After removal of 7 bases from V and 4 bases from J, the junction contained 9 bases not matched to a gene. Germline CDR1 WSHSY, CDR2 SAAADI. This CDR3 is 15 amino acids long. Written as DNA, the CDR3 is TGCGCCAGCATTTCGGGACAGGGTTCCCCAGATACGCAGTATTTT. It specifies CASISGQGSPDTQYF.

The chain recombines TRBV6-1 with TRBJ1-2; 7 bases are shared with TRBD1. CDR3 size: 15 residues. The germline gives CDR1 MNHNS, CDR2 SASEGT. Trimming cost V 1 base and J 4 bases; bases outside gene matches: 6. The CDR3 loop reads CASSEVQGQFYGYTF. The CDR3 DNA sequence: TGTGCCAGCAGTGAAGTCCAGGGACAGTTCTATGGCTACACCTTC.

This chain joins TRBV18 and TRBJ1-3, with 7 bases fitting TRBD1. The germline CDR1 and CDR2 sequences are KGHSH and LQKENI. V gave up 5 bases and J gave up 0 bases; unmatched junction bases: 4. The CDR3 runs 15 residues. CDR3 in amino acids: CASSSRGNSGNTIYF. In DNA form, the CDR3 reads TGTGCCAGCTCATCCAGGGGGAACTCTGGAAACACCATATATTTT. Drawing the rest from reference TRBV18 and TRBJ1-3, the complete variable domain is NAGVMQNPRHLVRRRGQEARLRCSPMKGHSHVYWYRQLPEEGLKFMVYLQKENIIDESGMPKERFSAEFPKEGPSILRIQQVVRGDSAAYFCASSSRGNSGNTIYFGEGSWLTVV.

The CDR3 nucleotides read TGTGCCAGCAGCTCCGGGACAGAAGTCCTCTACGAGCAGTACTTC. Its protein product is CASSSGTEVLYEQYF. The V and J genes are TRBV27 and TRBJ2-7; 7 positions agree with TRBD1. Germline V gene data show CDR1 as MNHEY and CDR2 as SMNVEV (reference sequence). CDR3 size: 15 residues. J lost 3 bases, V lost 6 bases, and 11 bases had no gene match.

The chain recombines TRBV5-4 with TRBJ1-3, with D unresolved. The CDR3 spans 15 residues. The V end was cut by 4 bases, the J end by 0 bases, with 11 bases between. Germline-derived CDR1 and CDR2 are SGHNT and YYREEE (reference sequence). CDR3 protein: CASSRDPNSGNTIYF. The DNA of the CDR3 is TGTGCCAGCAGCCGCGATCCTAACTCTGGAAACACCATATATTTT.

This chain joins TRBV14 and TRBJ2-3, with 10 bases that match TRBD1. In germline, CDR1 is SGHDN, CDR2 FVKESK. The CDR3 has 15 residues. Trimming cost V 6 bases and J 3 bases; bases outside gene matches: 6. The CDR3 DNA sequence: TGTGCCAGCAGTAACGGGGACAGGGGTACAGATACGCAGTATTTT. This encodes CASSNGDRGTDTQYF.

The gene calls are TRBV10-3 and TRBJ1-2; TRBD1 aligns across 7 bases. The CDR3 spans 13 residues. From germline, CDR1 is ENHRY and CDR2 SYGVKD. Trimming removed 4 bases from V and 4 bases from J; junction bases left unmatched: 3. CDR3 in amino acids: CAISGDSGYGYTF. CDR3 sequence (DNA): TGTGCCATCAGTGGGGACAGTGGCTATGGCTACACCTTC.

The J gene is TRBJ2-2, the V gene TRBV19; TRBD1 is a possible D gene (5 bases). This CDR3 contains 15 residues. CDR1 is LNHDA and CDR2 is SQIVND in the germline V gene (reference sequence). Between the trimmed V and J ends, which lost 2 bases and 1 base, there was a span of 8 bases. CDR3 residues: CASSIQGWNTGELFF. As DNA, the CDR3 is TGTGCCAGTAGTATACAGGGATGGAACACCGGGGAGCTGTTTTTT.

The chain joins TRBV11-3 to TRBJ1-2, with a possible D match to TRBD1 (5 bases). The CDR3 is made up of 13 amino acids. The germline V gene encodes CDR1 SGHNT and CDR2 YENEEA. The ends were cut back, 5 bases at V and 8 bases at J, with 15 bases in the middle. DNA of the CDR3: TGTGCCAGCAGCGGGGACGGGGTTGGCGGCTACACCTTC. It specifies CASSGDGVGGYTF.

This clone was detected only a few times. The V gene is TRBV15, the J gene TRBJ2-7; tentative D call: TRBD1 (5 bases). This CDR3 spans 13 amino acids. Trimming took off 6 bases at V and 4 bases at J, with 13 bases between the two ends. Germline values: CDR1 LNHNV, CDR2 YYDKDF (reference sequence). The CDR3 is CATSKQERYEQYF. DNA of the CDR3: TGTGCCACCAGTAAACAGGAGAGATACGAGCAGTACTTC. Variable domain in full (rest from reference TRBV15 and TRBJ2-7): DAMVIQNPRYQVTQFGKPVTLSCSQTLNHNVMYWYQQKSSQAPKLLFHYYDKDFNNEADTPDNFQSRRPNTSFCFLDIRSPGLGDTAMYLCATSKQERYEQYFGPGTRLTVT.

V usage is TRBV25-1 and J usage is TRBJ1-2; TRBD1 agrees at 11 bases. After removal of 6 bases from V and 5 bases from J, the junction contained 11 bases not matched to a gene. This CDR3 contains 16 residues. The germline V gene encodes CDR1 MGHDK and CDR2 SYGVNS. In DNA, the CDR3 is TGTGCCAGCAGGGGGACAGGGGGTACGGTATGGTATGGCTACACCTTC. Residues: CASRGTGGTVWYGYTF.

The genes are TRBV11-3 and TRBJ2-3; 11 bases agree with TRBD2. The trim removed 1 base at V and 2 bases at J, leaving 2 bases unmatched. CDR3 length: 16 amino acids. CDR1 is SGHNT, CDR2 YENEEA, per germline. DNA of the CDR3: TGTGCCAGCAGCTTAGGACTAGCGGGATCCACAGATACGCAGTATTTT. Protein sequence: CASSLGLAGSTDTQYF.

V is TRBV6-5 and J is TRBJ1-5, with 7 bases fitting TRBD1. CDR1 is MNHEY, CDR2 SVGAGI, per germline. This CDR3 has 14 residues. V shed 6 bases and J 5 bases; nucleotides not matched to a gene: 7. CDR3 region: CASRSGGWDQPQHF. Here the CDR3 DNA reads TGTGCCAGCAGGTCAGGGGGTTGGGATCAGCCCCAGCATTTT.